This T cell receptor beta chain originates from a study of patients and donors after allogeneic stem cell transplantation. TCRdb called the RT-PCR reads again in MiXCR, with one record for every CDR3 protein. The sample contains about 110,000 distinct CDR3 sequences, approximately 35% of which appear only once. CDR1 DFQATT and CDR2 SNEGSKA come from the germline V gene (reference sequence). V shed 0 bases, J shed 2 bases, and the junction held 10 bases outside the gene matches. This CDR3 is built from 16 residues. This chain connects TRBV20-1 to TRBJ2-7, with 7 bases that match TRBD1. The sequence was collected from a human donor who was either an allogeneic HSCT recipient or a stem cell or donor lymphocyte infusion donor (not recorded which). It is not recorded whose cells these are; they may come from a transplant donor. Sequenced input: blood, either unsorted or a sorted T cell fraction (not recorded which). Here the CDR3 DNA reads TGCAGTGCTAGAGATTTGGGAACAGGGGATCCCTACGAGCAGTACTTC. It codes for CSARDLGTGDPYEQYF.